This T cell receptor (beta chain) was recovered during a study of CD4 T cells in relation to SARS-CoV-2 and coronaviruses. Looking at the study overall: The negative reference was HIV-1 Nef peptide pool or peptide-free culture. Shared crossreactive spike epitopes were mapped to their HLA restriction.

Broader study findings: This crossreactivity analysis covered spike protein alone, no other viral proteins.

CDR3 length: 12 residues. V was pared by 2 bases and J by 0 bases, with 2 bases between. Germline-derived CDR1 and CDR2 are MNHEY and SVGEGT. The unexposed donors gave CD4+ T cells in about 2010-2019, prior to COVID-19. The cells were cultured for about ten days before CD4+ T cells were isolated. Clones were read by immunoSEQ multiplex PCR, and TCRdb kept only the in-frame ones, dropping some. Of some 29,000 clones detected, around 76% appear once; the ten largest clones hold approximately 16%. With regard to this clone: Its specificity is not known.

Material: CD4+ T cells from PBMCs, cultured in vitro. The chain is built from TRBV6-2 or TRBV6-3 and TRBJ2-7; no clear D. The clonotype comes from a human donor in good health. The CDR3 loop is CASSYSSYEQYF. The CDR3 coding sequence is TGTGCCAGCAGTTACAGCTCCTACGAGCAGTACTTC.